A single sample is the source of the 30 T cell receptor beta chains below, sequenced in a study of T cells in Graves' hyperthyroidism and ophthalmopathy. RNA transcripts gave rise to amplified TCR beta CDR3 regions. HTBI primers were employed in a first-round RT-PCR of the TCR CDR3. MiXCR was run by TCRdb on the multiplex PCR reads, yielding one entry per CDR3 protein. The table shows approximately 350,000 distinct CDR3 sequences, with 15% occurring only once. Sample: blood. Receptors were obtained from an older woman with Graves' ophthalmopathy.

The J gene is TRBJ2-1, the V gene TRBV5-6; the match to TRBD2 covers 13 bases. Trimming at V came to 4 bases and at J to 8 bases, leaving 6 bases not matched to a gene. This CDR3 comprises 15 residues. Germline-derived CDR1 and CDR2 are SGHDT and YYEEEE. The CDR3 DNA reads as TGTGCCAGCAGCCCCGGACTAGCGGGAGCCCATGAGCAGTTCTTC. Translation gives CASSPGLAGAHEQFF.

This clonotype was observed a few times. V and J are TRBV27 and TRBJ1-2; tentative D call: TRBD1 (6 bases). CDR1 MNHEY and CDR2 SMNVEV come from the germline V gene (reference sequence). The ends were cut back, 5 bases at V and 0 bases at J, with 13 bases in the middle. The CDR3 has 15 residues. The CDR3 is CASSASDSSNYGYTF. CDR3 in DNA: TGTGCCAGCAGTGCCTCGGACAGCTCTAACTATGGCTACACCTTC.

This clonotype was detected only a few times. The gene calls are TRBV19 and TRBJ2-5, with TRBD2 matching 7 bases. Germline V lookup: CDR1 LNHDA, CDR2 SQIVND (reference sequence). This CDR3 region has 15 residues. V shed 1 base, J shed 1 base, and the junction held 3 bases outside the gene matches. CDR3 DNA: TGTGCCAGTAGTATAGCCCGGACTAGCCAAGAGACCCAGTACTTC. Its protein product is CASSIARTSQETQYF.

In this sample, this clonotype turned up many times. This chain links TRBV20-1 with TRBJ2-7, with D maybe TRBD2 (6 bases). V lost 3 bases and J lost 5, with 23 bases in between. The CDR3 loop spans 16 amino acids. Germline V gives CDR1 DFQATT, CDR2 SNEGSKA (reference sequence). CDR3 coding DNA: TGCAGTGCTAGTCCAAAGGGACGGGGGACGGGGCACGAGCAGTACTTC. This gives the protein CSASPKGRGTGHEQYF.

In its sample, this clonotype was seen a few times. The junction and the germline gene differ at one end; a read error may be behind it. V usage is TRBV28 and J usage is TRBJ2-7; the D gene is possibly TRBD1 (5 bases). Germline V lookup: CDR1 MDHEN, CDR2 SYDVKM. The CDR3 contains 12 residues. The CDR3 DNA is TGTGCCACTCAGGGCCTCTCCTACGGGCAGTACTTC. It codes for CATQGLSYGQYF.

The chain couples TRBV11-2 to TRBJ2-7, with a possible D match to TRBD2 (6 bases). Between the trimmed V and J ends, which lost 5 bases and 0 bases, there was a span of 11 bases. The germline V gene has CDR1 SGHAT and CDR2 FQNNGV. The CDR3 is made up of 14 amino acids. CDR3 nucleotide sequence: TGTGCCAGCAGCACGGGGGTGAGCTCCTACGAGCAGTACTTC. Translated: CASSTGVSSYEQYF.

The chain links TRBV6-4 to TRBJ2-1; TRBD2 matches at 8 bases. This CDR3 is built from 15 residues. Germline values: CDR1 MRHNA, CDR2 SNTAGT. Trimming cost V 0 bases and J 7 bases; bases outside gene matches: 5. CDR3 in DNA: TGTGCCAGCAGTGACTCTTGGACTAGCCCTAATGAGCAGTTCTTC. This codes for CASSDSWTSPNEQFF.

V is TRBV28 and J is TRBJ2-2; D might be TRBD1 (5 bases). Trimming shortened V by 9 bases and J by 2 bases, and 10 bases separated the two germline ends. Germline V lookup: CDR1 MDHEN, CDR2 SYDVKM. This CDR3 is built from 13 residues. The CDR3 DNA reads TGTGCCAGTGATCAGGGTAACACCGGGGAGCTGTTTTTT. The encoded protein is CASDQGNTGELFF.

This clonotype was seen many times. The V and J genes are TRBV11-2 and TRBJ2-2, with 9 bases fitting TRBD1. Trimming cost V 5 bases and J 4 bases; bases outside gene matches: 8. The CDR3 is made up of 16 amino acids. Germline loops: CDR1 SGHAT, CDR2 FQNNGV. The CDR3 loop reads CASSGHRGRPTGELFF. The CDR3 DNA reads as TGTGCCAGCAGCGGCCACAGGGGGCGCCCCACCGGGGAGCTGTTTTTT.

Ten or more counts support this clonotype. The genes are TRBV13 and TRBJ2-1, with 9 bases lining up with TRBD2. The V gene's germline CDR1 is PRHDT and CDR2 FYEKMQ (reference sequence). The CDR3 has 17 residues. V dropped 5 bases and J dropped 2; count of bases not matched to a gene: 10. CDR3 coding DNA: TGTGCCAGCAGCCCAAATAAAGCGGGAGGTCCCTACAATGAGCAGTTCTTC. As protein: CASSPNKAGGPYNEQFF.

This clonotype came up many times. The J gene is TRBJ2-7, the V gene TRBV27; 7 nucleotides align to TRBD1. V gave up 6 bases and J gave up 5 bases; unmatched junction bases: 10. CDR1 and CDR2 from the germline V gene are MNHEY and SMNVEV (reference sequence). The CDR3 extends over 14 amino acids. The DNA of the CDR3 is TGTGCCAGCAGACCGACAGGGTGGGCCGACGAGCAGTACTTC. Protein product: CASRPTGWADEQYF.

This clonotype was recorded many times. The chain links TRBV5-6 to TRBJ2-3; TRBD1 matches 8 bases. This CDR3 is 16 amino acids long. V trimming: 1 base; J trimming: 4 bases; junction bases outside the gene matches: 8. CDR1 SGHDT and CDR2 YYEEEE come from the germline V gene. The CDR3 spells CASSLFRDRRADTQYF. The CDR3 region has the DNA TGTGCCAGCAGCTTGTTCCGGGACAGGAGGGCAGATACGCAGTATTTT. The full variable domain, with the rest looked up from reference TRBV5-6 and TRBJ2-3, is DAGVTQSPTHLIKTRGQQVTLRCSPKSGHDTVSWYQQALGQGPQFIFQYYEEEERQRGNFPDRFSGHQFPNYSSELNVNALLLGDSALYLCASSLFRDRRADTQYFGPGTRLTVL.

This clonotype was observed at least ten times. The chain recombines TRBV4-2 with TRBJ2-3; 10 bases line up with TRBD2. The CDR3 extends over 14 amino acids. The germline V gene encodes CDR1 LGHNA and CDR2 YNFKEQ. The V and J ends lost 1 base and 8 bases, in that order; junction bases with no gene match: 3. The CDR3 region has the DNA TGTGCCAGCAGCCAAGCTAGCGGGAGTAGTACGCAGTATTTT. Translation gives CASSQASGSSTQYF.

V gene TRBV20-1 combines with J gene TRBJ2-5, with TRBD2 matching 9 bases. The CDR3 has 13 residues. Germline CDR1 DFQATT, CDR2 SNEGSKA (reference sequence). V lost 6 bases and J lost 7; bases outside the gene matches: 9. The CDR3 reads CSARTSGWGTQYF. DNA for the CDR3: TGCAGTGCAAGAACTAGCGGGTGGGGGACCCAGTACTTC.

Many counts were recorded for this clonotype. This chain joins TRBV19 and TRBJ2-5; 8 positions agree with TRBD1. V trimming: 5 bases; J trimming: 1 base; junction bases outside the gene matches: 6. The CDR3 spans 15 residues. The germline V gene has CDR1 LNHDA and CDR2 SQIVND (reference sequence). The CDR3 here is CASSRQGFLQETQYF. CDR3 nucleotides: TGTGCCAGTAGTCGACAGGGGTTTCTCCAAGAGACCCAGTACTTC. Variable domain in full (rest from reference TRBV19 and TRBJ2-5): DGGITQSPKYLFRKEGQNVTLSCEQNLNHDAMYWYRQDPGQGLRLIYYSQIVNDFQKGDIAEGYSVSREKKESFPLTVTSAQKNPTAFYLCASSRQGFLQETQYFGPGTRLLVL.

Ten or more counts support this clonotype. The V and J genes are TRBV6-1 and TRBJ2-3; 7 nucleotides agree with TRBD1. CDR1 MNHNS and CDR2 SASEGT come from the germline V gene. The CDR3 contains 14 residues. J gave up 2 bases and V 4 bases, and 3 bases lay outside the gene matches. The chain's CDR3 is CASSGQGYTDTQYF. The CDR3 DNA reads TGTGCCAGCAGTGGACAGGGTTACACAGATACGCAGTATTTT.

CDR3 protein: CASAPRVNSPLHF. In DNA form, the CDR3 reads TGCGCCAGCGCACCAAGGGTTAATTCACCCCTCCACTTT. The rearrangement joins TRBV5-1 to TRBJ1-6; no clear D. The CDR3 totals 13 residues. Trimming cost V 7 bases and J 6 bases, with 11 bases left between them. The germline V gene encodes CDR1 SGHRS and CDR2 YFSETQ.

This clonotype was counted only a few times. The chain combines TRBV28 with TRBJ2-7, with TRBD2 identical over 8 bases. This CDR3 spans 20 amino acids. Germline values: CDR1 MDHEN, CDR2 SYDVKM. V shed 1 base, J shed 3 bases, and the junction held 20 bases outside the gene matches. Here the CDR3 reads CASSLLGLVIGTSSDYEQYF. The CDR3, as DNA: TGTGCCAGCAGTTTATTGGGACTAGTGATTGGCACTTCTTCTGACTACGAGCAGTACTTC.

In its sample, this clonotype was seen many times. CDR3 sequence reads: CASSRLSGSNTEAFF. The CDR3 DNA sequence: TGCGCCAGCAGCCGGTTATCTGGATCCAACACTGAAGCTTTCTTT. V is TRBV5-1 and J is TRBJ1-1, with D uncertain. Germline-derived CDR1 and CDR2 are SGHRS and YFSETQ. The CDR3 totals 15 residues. V lost 4 bases and J lost 2, with 15 bases in between.

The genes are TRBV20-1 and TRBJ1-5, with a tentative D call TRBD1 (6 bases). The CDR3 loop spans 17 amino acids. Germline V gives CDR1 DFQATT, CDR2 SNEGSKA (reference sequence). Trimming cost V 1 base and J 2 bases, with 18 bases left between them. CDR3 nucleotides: TGCAGTGCTAGAGCCCCCGGGGCAGGGGTAGGCAATCAGCCCCAGCATTTT. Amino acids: CSARAPGAGVGNQPQHF.

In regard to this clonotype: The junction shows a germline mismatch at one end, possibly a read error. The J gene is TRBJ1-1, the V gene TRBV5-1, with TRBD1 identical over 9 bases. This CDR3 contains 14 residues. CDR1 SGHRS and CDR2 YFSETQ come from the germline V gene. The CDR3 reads CASRLGQGVGEAFF. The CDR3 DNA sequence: TGCGCCAGCAGATTGGGACAGGGAGTTGGCGAAGCTTTCTTT.

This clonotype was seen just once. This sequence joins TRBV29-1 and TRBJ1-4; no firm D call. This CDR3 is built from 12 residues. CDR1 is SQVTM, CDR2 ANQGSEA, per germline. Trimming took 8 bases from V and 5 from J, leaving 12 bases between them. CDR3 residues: CSFREGNEKLFF. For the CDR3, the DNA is TGCAGCTTTCGCGAGGGAAATGAAAAACTGTTTTTT. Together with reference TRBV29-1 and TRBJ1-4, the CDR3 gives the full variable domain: SAVISQKPSRDICQRGTSLTIQCQVDSQVTMMFWYRQQPGQSLTLIATANQGSEATYESGFVIDKFPISRPNLTFSTLTVSNMSPEDSSIYLCSFREGNEKLFFGSGTQLSVL.

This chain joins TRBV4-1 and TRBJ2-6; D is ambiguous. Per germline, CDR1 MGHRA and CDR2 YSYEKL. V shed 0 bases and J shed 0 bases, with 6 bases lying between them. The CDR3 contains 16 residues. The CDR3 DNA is TGCGCCAGCAGCCAAGAGGTGTCCTCTGGGGCCAACGTCCTGACTTTC. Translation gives CASSQEVSSGANVLTF.

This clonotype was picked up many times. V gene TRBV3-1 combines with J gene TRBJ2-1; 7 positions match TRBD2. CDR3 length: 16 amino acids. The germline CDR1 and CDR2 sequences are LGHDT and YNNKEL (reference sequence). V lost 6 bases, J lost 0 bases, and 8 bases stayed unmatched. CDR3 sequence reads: CASSGGDLSSYNEQFF. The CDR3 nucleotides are TGTGCCAGCAGTGGGGGGGACCTGAGCTCCTACAATGAGCAGTTCTTC.

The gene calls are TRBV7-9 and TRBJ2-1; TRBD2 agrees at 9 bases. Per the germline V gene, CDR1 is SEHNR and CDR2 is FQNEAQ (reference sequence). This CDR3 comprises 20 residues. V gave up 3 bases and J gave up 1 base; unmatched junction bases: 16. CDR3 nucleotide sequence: TGTGCCAGCAGCTTGTCCTTGGCGGGAGGGCCAGGAACGTCCTACAATGAGCAGTTCTTC. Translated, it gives CASSLSLAGGPGTSYNEQFF.

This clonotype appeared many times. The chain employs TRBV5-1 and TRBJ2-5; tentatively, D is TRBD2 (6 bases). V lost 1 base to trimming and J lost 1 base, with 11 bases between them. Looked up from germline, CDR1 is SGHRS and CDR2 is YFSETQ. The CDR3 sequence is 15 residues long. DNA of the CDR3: TGCGCCAGCAGCTTGTCCCTAGCGCCCCAAGAGACCCAGTACTTC. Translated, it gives CASSLSLAPQETQYF. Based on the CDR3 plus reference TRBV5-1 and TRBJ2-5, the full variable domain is KAGVTQTPRYLIKTRGQQVTLSCSPISGHRSVSWYQQTPGQGLQFLFEYFSETQRNKGNFPGRFSGRQFSNSRSEMNVSTLELGDSALYLCASSLSLAPQETQYFGPGTRLLVL.

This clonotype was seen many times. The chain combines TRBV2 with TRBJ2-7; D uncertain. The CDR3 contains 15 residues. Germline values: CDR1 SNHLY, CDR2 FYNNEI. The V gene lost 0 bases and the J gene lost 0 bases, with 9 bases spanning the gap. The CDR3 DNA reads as TGTGCCAGCAGTGAAGCGGCCTTTCGCTCCTACGAGCAGTACTTC. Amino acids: CASSEAAFRSYEQYF.

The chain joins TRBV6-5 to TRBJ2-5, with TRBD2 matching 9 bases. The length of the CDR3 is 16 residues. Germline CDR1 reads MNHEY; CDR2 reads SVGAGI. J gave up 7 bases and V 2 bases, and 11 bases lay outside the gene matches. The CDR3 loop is CASSYDPSGRFVTQYF. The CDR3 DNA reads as TGTGCCAGCAGTTACGACCCCAGCGGGAGGTTCGTGACCCAGTACTTC.

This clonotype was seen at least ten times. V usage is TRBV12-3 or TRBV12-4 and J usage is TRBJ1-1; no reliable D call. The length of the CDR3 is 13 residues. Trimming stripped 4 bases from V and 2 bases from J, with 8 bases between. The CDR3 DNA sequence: TGTGCCAGCAGTTGGAACAGAAACACTGAAGCTTTCTTT. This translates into CASSWNRNTEAFF.

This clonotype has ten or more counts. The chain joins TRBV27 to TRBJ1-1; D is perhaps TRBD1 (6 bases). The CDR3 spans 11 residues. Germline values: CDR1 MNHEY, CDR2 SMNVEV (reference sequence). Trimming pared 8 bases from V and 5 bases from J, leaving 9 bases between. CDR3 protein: CASLRGTEAFF. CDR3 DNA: TGTGCCAGCCTCAGGGGTACTGAAGCTTTCTTT.